This T cell receptor (beta chain) was observed in a study of cytomegalovirus exposure and HLA in healthy donors. PCR amplification relied on 60 Vbeta primers (plus 13 Jbeta primers). Profiling relied on immunoSEQ multiplex PCR, and the TCRdb table lists in-frame clones only, not all of them. The table lists 120,000 to 150,000 clones, 78% of them singletons. Regarding the study as a whole: Later analysis identified several of the most significant clusters that appeared linked to common viral pathogens. In a later analysis, donors in an Asian-associated ancestry cluster reportedly had fewer N-insertions in productive TCRs than the cohort mean.

With 2 bases clipped from V and 0 bases from J, the junction kept 9 bases outside the gene matches. This CDR3 spans 19 amino acids. Germline V gives CDR1 MDHEN, CDR2 SYDVKM. For this clone: What it recognizes is unknown.

This chain connects TRBV28 to TRBJ2-2; 10 nucleotides line up with TRBD2. The source material was PBMCs. This sequence originates from a man aged 35 to 55 in good health and CMV-seropositive. The CDR3 here is CASSLVSGRYNSNTGELFF. The CDR3 nucleotides read TGTGCCAGCAGTTTAGTTAGCGGGAGGTATAACTCGAACACCGGGGAGCTGTTTTTT.